These 9 T cell receptor beta chains share one sample of origin, sequenced in a study of a mutant IDH1 vaccine in newly diagnosed glioma. These receptors lack a known antigen. Time point denoted: week 47, end of study. In every dose of vaccine, 300 ug of mutant IDH1 20-mer peptide was given alongside topical imiquimod. Profiling relied on immunoSEQ multiplex PCR, and the TCRdb table lists in-frame clones only, not all of them. The repertoire has 35,000 to 45,000 clones, over 70% of them found once; the top ten carry roughly 10%. Sequencing used PBMCs, obtained from a glioma patient whose treatment included an IDH1 peptide vaccine. These receptors all stem from a man aged 35 to 55 with glioma.

J is TRBJ2-5 and V is TRBV5-1; D gene ambiguous. Trimming cost V 0 bases and J 5 bases, with 5 bases left between them. The CDR3 contains 12 residues. Per germline, CDR1 SGHRS and CDR2 YFSETQ. The CDR3 spells CASSLGSETQYF. The CDR3 coding sequence is TGCGCCAGCAGCTTGGGTTCGGAGACCCAGTACTTC. The full variable domain, in which reference TRBV5-1 and TRBJ2-5 provide the parts outside the CDR3, is KAGVTQTPRYLIKTRGQQVTLSCSPISGHRSVSWYQQTPGQGLQFLFEYFSETQRNKGNFPGRFSGRQFSNSRSEMNVSTLELGDSALYLCASSLGSETQYFGPGTRLLVL.

This clone was found a few times. V is TRBV6-1 and J is TRBJ2-2; TRBD1 is a possible D gene (5 bases). Germline-derived CDR1 and CDR2 are MNHNS and SASEGT. The CDR3 runs 16 residues. The V end lost 1 base, the J end lost 6 bases, and 15 bases lay between the germline ends. The CDR3 sequence is CASSEVQGLKAGELFF. The CDR3 DNA is TGTGCCAGCAGTGAAGTGCAGGGTCTTAAGGCCGGGGAGCTGTTTTTT.

The CDR3 loop reads CASSQGETRTSGTQYF. In DNA form, the CDR3 reads TGCGCCAGCAGCCAAGGGGAGACGAGGACTAGCGGCACGCAGTATTTT. The gene calls are TRBV4-1 and TRBJ2-3; 10 bases align to TRBD2. V shed 1 base, J shed 9 bases, and the junction held 10 bases outside the gene matches. This CDR3 spans 16 amino acids. Germline CDR1 reads MGHRA; CDR2 reads YSYEKL.

The sample holds a few counts of this clone. The chain links TRBV28 to TRBJ1-5, with TRBD1 matching 7 bases. The CDR3 totals 16 residues. With V trimmed by 6 bases and J by 6 bases, 14 bases remained unmatched. Germline CDR1 and CDR2: MDHEN and SYDVKM. In DNA form, the CDR3 reads TGTGCCAGCAGGGGACGTAGGGGGCGCGTAGTTCAGCCCCAGCATTTT. Its translation is CASRGRRGRVVQPQHF.

The CDR3 loop is CASSPLQAGELFF. CDR3 bases: TGTGCCAGCAGTCCCCTGCAGGCCGGGGAGCTGTTTTTT. The chain has TRBV7-2 and TRBJ2-2; D call uncertain. Germline V gives CDR1 SGHTA, CDR2 FQGNSA. This CDR3 has 13 amino acids. Trimming left V 6 bases short and J 6 bases short, with 11 bases between.

V is TRBV19 and J is TRBJ1-2; 11 nucleotides line up with TRBD1. The CDR3 spans 14 residues. Losses at the gene ends were 9 bases for V and 7 bases for J; bases not matched to a gene: 10. Germline-derived CDR1 and CDR2 are LNHDA and SQIVND (reference sequence). Here the CDR3 reads CASLRGQGAGGYTF. The CDR3 DNA follows: TGTGCCAGCCTCCGTGGACAGGGGGCCGGTGGCTACACCTTC.

The chain recombines TRBV15 with TRBJ1-2; D is perhaps TRBD1 (6 bases). Germline-derived CDR1 and CDR2 are LNHNV and YYDKDF (reference sequence). This CDR3 has 15 amino acids. The germline V and J ends were trimmed by 0 bases and 6 bases, with 14 bases remaining between them. CDR3 residues: CATSRERYRADGYTF. The CDR3 DNA follows: TGTGCCACCAGCAGAGAACGGTACAGGGCTGATGGCTACACCTTC.

The chain recombines TRBV5-1 with TRBJ1-1; no definite D call. The germline CDR1 and CDR2 sequences are SGHRS and YFSETQ. The CDR3 is made up of 18 amino acids. The ends were cut back, 3 bases at V and 6 bases at J, with 27 bases in the middle. This CDR3 is CASSSGAALSTKTPEAFF. DNA of the CDR3: TGCGCCAGCAGCTCGGGAGCTGCCCTGAGTACGAAAACCCCTGAAGCTTTCTTT.

This clone has a single count. Written as DNA, the CDR3 is TGTGCCAGCAGCCCCCTCGCTTGGGCTAGCGGGACGAGGGGTGAGCAGTTCTTC. Protein sequence: CASSPLAWASGTRGEQFF. The chain links TRBV7-9 to TRBJ2-1; 9 bases agree with TRBD2. Germline-derived CDR1 and CDR2 are SEHNR and FQNEAQ (reference sequence). V shed 5 bases and J 9 bases; nucleotides not matched to a gene: 20. The CDR3 contains 18 residues.